The clone carrying this TCR beta chain was recorded at least ten times. This sample was included in a study of human T cells and chemical hapten exposure. Study-level information: Chiefly women, the patients showed alopecia areata, totalis or universalis.

The CDR3 has 16 amino acids. Germline V lookup: CDR1 SGHRS, CDR2 YFSETQ. Trimming took 0 bases from V and 3 from J, leaving 14 bases between them. The study's library attached unique molecular identifiers to single cDNA molecules. Each CDR3 protein gets one entry after TCRdb re-called the RACE reads with MiXCR. The sample has 300,000 to 450,000 distinct CDR3 sequences, nearly 5% seen once. The time point denotes: patch test 1, 2 weeks after DPC sensitization. Treatment given: therapeutic diphenylcyclopropenone sensitization with weekly scalp DPC. The starting material, unfractionated whole blood, was used for total RNA extraction.

The genes are TRBV5-1 and TRBJ2-3; D is unclear. The material was whole blood, obtained in connection with sensitization to the hapten diphenylcyclopropenone (DPC). This TCR was recovered from a woman aged 45-60 years with alopecia areata. Some clones in this sample may be carry-over from other donors' samples. The CDR3 sequence is CASSLATTARTDTQYF. CDR3 coding DNA: TGCGCCAGCAGCTTGGCAACAACCGCGCGGACAGATACGCAGTATTTT.